The entry below gives a single TCR beta chain sequence along with its context. No antigen is known for it. Sequenced by immunoSEQ multiplex PCR; TCRdb stores in-frame clones only, minus some. This table has about 2.4 million clones, under 95% appearing once. The data originate from a study of shared clonotypes between healthy human individuals. Points from the study as a whole: Generation probabilities of non-shared clonotypes were lower (relative to those shared by all four donors).

Germline assignment: CDR1 SEHNR and CDR2 FQNEAQ (reference sequence). Trimming removed 4 bases at V and 14 bases at J, with 23 bases between. This CDR3 comprises 14 residues. Everyone who donated was a Caucasian adult who lived in Nashville, Tennessee. The sample comprised naive CD4+ T cells from PBMCs. Noted subset: CD45RA+ positively selected. The V call is TRBV7-9, the J call TRBJ1-2; weak D call: TRBD1 (6 bases). This TCR came from a man aged 18 to 35 in good health. Some clones in this sample may be carry-over from other donors' samples. CDR3 residues: CASSSHRDTGDCTF. In nucleotides, the CDR3 is TGTGCCAGCAGCTCCCACCGGGACACGGGCGACTGTACCTTC.